A selection of T cell receptor beta chains follows, all from one sample in a study of graft-versus-host responses after intestinal transplantation. The antigens these receptors bind are not known. Assay: immunoSEQ multiplex PCR; the TCRdb copy retains only in-frame clones and omits some. The sample lists 95,000 to 110,000 clones; under 95% were seen once. Material: unstimulated CD8+ T cells sorted from spleen or lymph node cells, obtained before intestinal transplant. These receptors all stem from a human donor who received an intestinal transplant. Each CDR3 is given with its conserved first and last residue. A D gene is named only where the DNA matches it firmly. Part of the rows lack a size; the others show once, few, many or a class for expanded clones.

clone_size	v_call	j_call	d_call	cdr3_aa	cdr3_nt
once	TRBV9	TRBJ2-1	TRBD1	CASSATGGEQFF	TGTGCCAGCAGCGCGACAGGGGGTGAGCAGTTCTTC
NA	TRBV5-1	TRBJ2-7	TRBD2	CASSAEDSGYSYEQYF	TGCGCCAGCAGCGCGGAGGATAGCGGGTATTCCTACGAGCAGTACTTC
NA	TRBV11-2	TRBJ2-3	NA	CASSPLGLRRGPTDTQYF	TGTGCCAGCAGCCCCTTAGGTCTTAGGCGGGGGCCCACAGATACGCAGTATTTT
NA	TRBV13	TRBJ2-7	NA	CASSLSGLEQYF	TGTGCCAGCAGCTTATCGGGGCTCGAGCAGTACTTC
NA	TRBV11-2	TRBJ2-7	NA	CASSLGQSEQYF	TGTGCCAGCAGCTTAGGACAGTCCGAGCAGTACTTC
NA	TRBV6-5	TRBJ1-1	TRBD1	CASSYSRTGGTEAFF	TGTGCCAGCAGTTACTCTAGGACAGGGGGCACTGAAGCTTTCTTT
NA	TRBV30	TRBJ1-2	NA	CAWGDGSKNYGYTF	TGTGCCTGGGGTGACGGGAGCAAAAACTATGGCTACACCTTC
NA	TRBV27	TRBJ2-5	NA	CASSLMGRGETQYF	TGTGCCAGCAGCCTTATGGGGAGGGGGGAGACCCAGTACTTC
NA	TRBV10-3	TRBJ2-1	NA	CAISESTGIQHNEQFF	TGTGCCATCAGTGAGTCAACGGGAATTCAACACAATGAGCAGTTCTTC
NA	TRBV11-2	TRBJ2-3	NA	CASSLLTLATDTQYF	TGTGCCAGCAGCTTACTTACGTTAGCCACAGATACGCAGTATTTT
NA	TRBV30	TRBJ2-2	TRBD1	CAWSVVDRVIGELFF	TGTGCCTGGAGTGTAGTGGACAGGGTGATCGGGGAGCTGTTTTTT
NA	TRBV4-1	TRBJ2-5	NA	CASSQLGYQETQYF	TGCGCCAGCAGCCAACTAGGGTACCAAGAGACCCAGTACTTC
NA	TRBV7-9	TRBJ2-7	NA	CASSPGGSYEQYF	TGTGCCAGCAGCCCCGGAGGTTCCTACGAGCAGTACTTC
NA	TRBV7-6	TRBJ2-1	NA	CASSLSQGTNNEQFF	TGTGCCAGCAGCCTATCGCAGGGCACTAACAATGAGCAGTTCTTC
NA	TRBV7-2	TRBJ2-2	NA	CASSLGTVYTGELFF	TGTGCCAGCAGCTTAGGGACAGTTTACACCGGGGAGCTGTTTTTT
NA	TRBV4-1	TRBJ2-7	TRBD1	CASSQGTGTYEQYF	TGCGCCAGCAGCCAAGGGACAGGCACCTACGAGCAGTACTTC
NA	TRBV7-9	TRBJ1-4	NA	CASSYGTDPNEKLFF	TGTGCCAGCAGCTATGGGACGGATCCTAATGAAAAACTGTTTTTT
NA	TRBV5-4	TRBJ2-1	TRBD1	CASSLFSGGYNEQFF	TGTGCCAGCAGCTTGTTCTCAGGGGGTTACAATGAGCAGTTCTTC
NA	TRBV18	TRBJ1-6	TRBD1	CASSAGGGSPPHF	TGTGCCAGCTCAGCAGGGGGCGGTTCACCCCCCCACTTT
NA	TRBV28	TRBJ1-1	NA	CASSLDTEAFF	TGTGCCAGCAGTTTAGACACTGAAGCTTTCTTT
NA	TRBV10-2	TRBJ1-2	TRBD1	CASSELPGGLAGYTF	TGCGCCAGCAGTGAGCTCCCAGGGGGTTTGGCTGGCTACACCTTC
NA	TRBV5-4	TRBJ1-1	TRBD1	CASSPRTGNPTEAFF	TGTGCCAGCAGCCCTAGGACAGGGAACCCCACTGAAGCTTTCTTT
NA	TRBV9	TRBJ2-1	TRBD2	CASSPRTSGDNEQFF	TGTGCCAGCAGCCCCCGGACTAGCGGGGACAATGAGCAGTTCTTC
once	TRBV11-2	TRBJ1-1	NA	CASSPYSDRLNTEAFF	TGTGCCAGCAGCCCCTACTCCGACAGACTGAACACTGAAGCTTTCTTT
NA	TRBV7-3	TRBJ2-2	NA	CASSPNVANTGELFF	TGTGCCAGCAGCCCAAACGTCGCGAACACCGGGGAGCTGTTTTTT
NA	TRBV7-6	TRBJ2-7	NA	CASSLMSDTYEQYF	TGTGCCAGCAGCTTAATGTCAGACACCTACGAGCAGTACTTC
NA	TRBV4-1	TRBJ2-1	NA	CASSQEAGLRREQFF	TGCGCCAGCAGCCAAGAGGCGGGCCTTCGGCGTGAGCAGTTCTTC
NA	TRBV5-1	TRBJ2-3	NA	CASLGSPEDTQYF	TGCGCCAGCCTGGGGTCCCCTGAGGATACGCAGTATTTT
NA	TRBV11-2	TRBJ2-1	NA	CASSLVGNEQFF	TGTGCCAGCAGCTTAGTGGGGAATGAGCAGTTCTTC
NA	TRBV4-2	TRBJ1-5	NA	CASSQEVSMVHQPQHF	TGTGCCAGCAGCCAAGAGGTCTCAATGGTCCATCAGCCCCAGCATTTT
NA	TRBV16	TRBJ2-1	NA	CASSQGGEQFF	TGTGCCAGCAGCCAAGGGGGTGAGCAGTTCTTC
NA	TRBV5-1	TRBJ1-2	NA	CASSFSASGRDGYTF	TGCGCCAGCAGCTTCTCTGCGTCAGGCCGGGATGGCTACACCTTC
NA	TRBV18	TRBJ1-2	TRBD1	CASSDSTGNYGYTF	TGTGCCAGCTCCGATTCGACAGGGAACTATGGCTACACCTTC
NA	TRBV6-1	TRBJ2-1	NA	CASYEDPYSYNEQFF	TGTGCCAGCTATGAAGACCCATACTCCTACAATGAGCAGTTCTTC